These T cell receptor beta chains were read from a single sample in a study of OX40 agonist ivuxolimab in advanced cancers. TCRdb keeps only in-frame clones here, not all; method: immunoSEQ multiplex PCR. The table has 65,000 to 90,000 clones, about nine tenths seen once; the top ten hold 0.4% to 0.55%. The sequenced sample was CD4+ or CD8+ T cells sorted from blood, obtained in a trial of the OX40 agonist ivuxolimab. The receptors shown here come from an adult with an advanced solid tumor such as melanoma, head and neck, liver or kidney cancer. Each CDR3 is given with its conserved first and last residue. D genes are given only for firm matches. Not all rows give a size; the values are once, few, many and, for expanded clones, a class.

v_gene: TRBV19
abundance: NA
d_gene: TRBD2
j_gene: TRBJ2-2
CDR3nt: TGTGCCAGTAGTGCGGGAGTAGGTATAACCGGGGAGCTGTTTTTT
CDR3aa: CASSAGVGITGELFF

v_gene: TRBV28
abundance: NA
d_gene: NA
j_gene: TRBJ1-1
CDR3nt: TGTGCCAGCAGTTTTAGCTCGGGCACTGAAGCTTTCTTT
CDR3aa: CASSFSSGTEAFF

v_gene: TRBV20-1
abundance: NA
d_gene: NA
j_gene: TRBJ2-7
CDR3nt: TGCAGTGTAGCGAAGAGCTCCGAGCAGTACTTC
CDR3aa: CSVAKSSEQYF

v_gene: TRBV5-4
abundance: NA
d_gene: NA
j_gene: TRBJ2-5
CDR3nt: TGTGCCAGCAGCTTACTGGGGGTCGGGGAGACCCAGTACTTC
CDR3aa: CASSLLGVGETQYF

v_gene: TRBV4-1
abundance: once
d_gene: NA
j_gene: TRBJ2-7
CDR3nt: TGCGCCAGCAGCCAAGATCAGCACCTCTACGAGCAGTACTTC
CDR3aa: CASSQDQHLYEQYF

v_gene: TRBV11-2
abundance: NA
d_gene: NA
j_gene: TRBJ1-3
CDR3nt: TGTGCCAGCAGCTTAGGCAACTCTGGAAACACCATATATTTT
CDR3aa: CASSLGNSGNTIYF

v_gene: TRBV5-5
abundance: NA
d_gene: NA
j_gene: TRBJ1-4
CDR3nt: TGTGCCAGCAGCTTTGTCCTTGCAACTAATGAAAAACTGTTTTTT
CDR3aa: CASSFVLATNEKLFF

v_gene: TRBV29-1
abundance: NA
d_gene: TRBD2
j_gene: TRBJ2-1
CDR3nt: TGCAGCTCTTGGGGGGGAAATGAGCAGTTCTTC
CDR3aa: CSSWGGNEQFF

v_gene: TRBV19
abundance: NA
d_gene: TRBD2
j_gene: TRBJ2-7
CDR3nt: TGTGCCAGTAGTCGGGCTAGCGGGAAGCCCTACGAGCAGTACTTC
CDR3aa: CASSRASGKPYEQYF

v_gene: TRBV30
abundance: NA
d_gene: NA
j_gene: TRBJ2-3
CDR3nt: TGTGCCTGGAGTGTACTAAGAGGTTCTAGCACAGATACGCAGTATTTT
CDR3aa: CAWSVLRGSSTDTQYF

v_gene: TRBV10-3
abundance: NA
d_gene: TRBD1
j_gene: TRBJ2-6
CDR3nt: TGTGCCATCACCAGTGCTGGACAGGGACCTTCAGGGGCCAACGTCCTGACTTTC
CDR3aa: CAITSAGQGPSGANVLTF

v_gene: TRBV5-1
abundance: NA
d_gene: TRBD2
j_gene: TRBJ2-3
CDR3nt: TGCGCCAGCAGCTTAGCGGGGGGCACAGATACGCAGTATTTT
CDR3aa: CASSLAGGTDTQYF

v_gene: TRBV6-5
abundance: NA
d_gene: TRBD2
j_gene: TRBJ2-7
CDR3nt: TGTGCCAGCAGTTACGGGCTAGCGGGTGAAACCTACGAGCAGTACTTC
CDR3aa: CASSYGLAGETYEQYF

v_gene: TRBV9
abundance: NA
d_gene: NA
j_gene: TRBJ2-3
CDR3nt: TGTGCCAGCAGCCCCCGGGGCACGGGCACAGATACGCAGTATTTT
CDR3aa: CASSPRGTGTDTQYF

v_gene: TRBV7-2
abundance: NA
d_gene: TRBD2
j_gene: TRBJ2-2
CDR3nt: TGTGCCAGCAGCACATGGACTAGCAGGAACACCGGGGAGCTGTTTTTT
CDR3aa: CASSTWTSRNTGELFF

v_gene: TRBV5-1
abundance: NA
d_gene: TRBD2
j_gene: TRBJ2-1
CDR3nt: TGCGCCAGCAGCACGGGACTAGCGGATAATGAGCAGTTCTTC
CDR3aa: CASSTGLADNEQFF

v_gene: TRBV4-1
abundance: once
d_gene: TRBD1
j_gene: TRBJ1-4
CDR3nt: TGCGCCAGCAGCCATCGACAGGGGGGTGAAAAACTGTTTTTT
CDR3aa: CASSHRQGGEKLFF

v_gene: TRBV11-3
abundance: NA
d_gene: TRBD2
j_gene: TRBJ2-7
CDR3nt: TGTGCCAGCAGCTTCCATCTAGCGGGAGGACGACGCGAGCAGTACTTC
CDR3aa: CASSFHLAGGRREQYF

v_gene: TRBV9
abundance: few
d_gene: NA
j_gene: TRBJ1-1
CDR3nt: TGTGCCAGCAGCCTCCGGGGAGGAGGGGGTGAAGCTTTCTTT
CDR3aa: CASSLRGGGGEAFF

v_gene: TRBV15
abundance: NA
d_gene: NA
j_gene: TRBJ1-4
CDR3nt: TGTGCCACCAGCGATGTGGGAGGTATTAATGAAAAACTGTTTTTT
CDR3aa: CATSDVGGINEKLFF

v_gene: TRBV7-8
abundance: NA
d_gene: TRBD1
j_gene: TRBJ2-2
CDR3nt: TGTGCCAGCAGCTATCGGTGGGGACAGGGGGCTGGCGGGGAGCTGTTTTTT
CDR3aa: CASSYRWGQGAGGELFF

v_gene: TRBV5-1
abundance: NA
d_gene: TRBD2
j_gene: TRBJ2-7
CDR3nt: TGCGCCAGCAGCTTGGAGGCTAGCGGTGATCCTTACGAGCAGTACTTC
CDR3aa: CASSLEASGDPYEQYF

v_gene: TRBV9
abundance: NA
d_gene: NA
j_gene: TRBJ2-1
CDR3nt: TGTGCCAGCATGGCCGGGGTAGCGCCTTACAATGAGCAGTTCTTC
CDR3aa: CASMAGVAPYNEQFF

v_gene: TRBV19
abundance: once
d_gene: NA
j_gene: TRBJ1-5
CDR3nt: TGTGCCAGTAGTATAGGCACCAGCCAGCCCCAGCATTTT
CDR3aa: CASSIGTSQPQHF

v_gene: TRBV14
abundance: NA
d_gene: NA
j_gene: TRBJ2-2
CDR3nt: TGTGCCAGCAGCCAGGGCAGGGAGTGGTCCGGGGAGCTGTTTTTT
CDR3aa: CASSQGREWSGELFF

v_gene: TRBV5-1
abundance: NA
d_gene: NA
j_gene: TRBJ2-5
CDR3nt: TGCGCCAGCAGCTCCGGGGTTACTAGGGAGACCCAGTACTTC
CDR3aa: CASSSGVTRETQYF

v_gene: TRBV4-1
abundance: NA
d_gene: NA
j_gene: TRBJ1-1
CDR3nt: TGCGCCAGCAGTGTGGAGTTTTCGGAGCAGGGTGAAGCTTTCTTT
CDR3aa: CASSVEFSEQGEAFF

v_gene: TRBV5-5
abundance: NA
d_gene: TRBD1
j_gene: TRBJ2-7
CDR3nt: TGTGCCAGCAGCTTGGTGGGACAGCCCCACTACGAGCAGTACTTC
CDR3aa: CASSLVGQPHYEQYF

v_gene: TRBV5-4
abundance: NA
d_gene: NA
j_gene: TRBJ2-1
CDR3nt: TGTGCCAGCAGCTCGGGCCCAGGAGACAAGTATGAGCAGTTCTTC
CDR3aa: CASSSGPGDKYEQFF

v_gene: TRBV5-5
abundance: NA
d_gene: NA
j_gene: TRBJ2-7
CDR3nt: TGTGCCAGCAGCTTGTACGCGGGCTGGACACCCTACGAGCAGTACTTC
CDR3aa: CASSLYAGWTPYEQYF

v_gene: TRBV30
abundance: NA
d_gene: TRBD1
j_gene: TRBJ1-2
CDR3nt: TGTGCCTGGAGGGCTACAGGGGGCTACTTTGGCTACACCTTC
CDR3aa: CAWRATGGYFGYTF

v_gene: TRBV7-9
abundance: NA
d_gene: NA
j_gene: TRBJ2-2
CDR3nt: TGTGCCAGCAGCTTAGCCCCGGGAAAAATAAAGAACACCGGGGAGCTGTTTTTT
CDR3aa: CASSLAPGKIKNTGELFF

v_gene: TRBV20-1
abundance: NA
d_gene: NA
j_gene: TRBJ2-5
CDR3nt: TGCAGTGCTCTGCTCATAGAGACCCAGTACTTC
CDR3aa: CSALLIETQYF

v_gene: TRBV5-4
abundance: NA
d_gene: TRBD2
j_gene: TRBJ2-3
CDR3nt: TGTGCCAGCAGACCGCAACGACTAGCTCAGGGCACAGATACGCAGTATTTT
CDR3aa: CASRPQRLAQGTDTQYF

v_gene: TRBV29-1
abundance: NA
d_gene: NA
j_gene: TRBJ2-3
CDR3nt: TGCAGCGTCGGGGACAGCACAGATACGCAGTATTTT
CDR3aa: CSVGDSTDTQYF